This T cell receptor beta chain was captured in a study of identical twins. Broader study findings: Excess sharing by twins proved weaker in beta out-of-frame sequences.

This clonotype was counted a few times. Its antigen is still unknown. This CDR3 is 11 amino acids long. Germline V gene sequence: CDR1 SQVTM, CDR2 ANQGSEA. TCRdb processed the 5' RACE reads anew with MiXCR; each CDR3 protein has one entry. The sample has some 1,700,000 distinct CDR3 sequences, less than 35% seen once. J is TRBJ1-1 and V is TRBV29-1; no clear D. The sample consisted of cord blood. The clonotype comes from a newborn girl in good health. The chain's CDR3 is CSGRTNTEAFF. The CDR3 nucleotides are TGCAGTGGTCGTACGAACACTGAAGCTTTCTTT.